These 4 T cell receptor beta chains originate from one sample sequenced in a study of shared clonotypes between healthy human individuals. Naive CD8 populations comprised CD45RO-negative cells positively selected for CCR7, excluding terminally differentiated effector memory CD45RA+ cells. Repertoires were generated with immunoSEQ multiplex PCR, while TCRdb's copy carries only in-frame clones and drops some. Of about 2 million clones listed, about 95% are singletons. Sequenced sample: naive CD8+ T cells sorted from blood. These receptors were collected from a man aged 18 to 29 in good health.

The V gene is TRBV5-6, the J gene TRBJ2-7; tentative D call: TRBD2 (5 bases). Trimming removed 0 bases at V and 4 bases at J, with 14 bases between. Germline assignment: CDR1 SGHDT and CDR2 YYEEEE. The CDR3 covers 15 residues. The CDR3 is CASSLAPDLGYEQYF. CDR3 DNA: TGTGCCAGCAGCTTGGCCCCGGACTTGGGGTACGAGCAGTACTTC.

The CDR3 region has the DNA TGTGCCAGCAGTTTGTCTAGCGGGAGTGGGTATGTTGAGCAGTTCTTC. It codes for CASSLSSGSGYVEQFF. The genes are TRBV27 and TRBJ2-1, with 10 bases identical to TRBD2. This CDR3 spans 16 amino acids. V dropped 3 bases and J dropped 9; count of bases not matched to a gene: 11. Germline V gene lookup returns CDR1 MNHEY and CDR2 SMNVEV (reference sequence).

In its sample, this clone was seen once. CDR3 nucleotide sequence: TGCGCCAGCAGCCAAGAAACTGTGACAGGGTTTTCTGGAAACACCATATATTTT. Protein product: CASSQETVTGFSGNTIYF. The chain combines TRBV4-1 with TRBJ1-3; 7 bases match TRBD1. Germline V lookup: CDR1 MGHRA, CDR2 YSYEKL. The CDR3 length is 18 residues. The ends lost 0 bases at V and 1 base at J; junction bases unmatched: 9.

V gene TRBV4-3 combines with J gene TRBJ1-1, with D unresolved. Trimming pared 0 bases from V and 1 base from J, leaving 12 bases between. The CDR3 runs 16 residues. CDR1 and CDR2 (germline): LGHNA, YSLEER. CDR3 in DNA: TGCGCCAGCAGCCAAGACCCCTTAGAGCAGAACACTGAAGCTTTCTTT. Encoded protein: CASSQDPLEQNTEAFF.